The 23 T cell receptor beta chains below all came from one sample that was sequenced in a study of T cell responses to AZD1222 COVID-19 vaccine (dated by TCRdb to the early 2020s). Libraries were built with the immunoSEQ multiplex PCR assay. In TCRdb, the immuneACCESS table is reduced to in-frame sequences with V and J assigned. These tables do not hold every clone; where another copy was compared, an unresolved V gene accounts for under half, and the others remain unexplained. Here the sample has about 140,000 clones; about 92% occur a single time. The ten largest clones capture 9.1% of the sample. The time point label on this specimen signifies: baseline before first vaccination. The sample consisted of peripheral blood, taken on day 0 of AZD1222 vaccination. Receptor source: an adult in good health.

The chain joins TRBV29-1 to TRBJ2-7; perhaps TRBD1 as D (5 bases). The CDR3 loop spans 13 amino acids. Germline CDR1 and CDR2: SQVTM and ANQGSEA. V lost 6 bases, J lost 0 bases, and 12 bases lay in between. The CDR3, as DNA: TGCAGCGTGCGGACAATCCTCTCCTACGAGCAGTACTTC. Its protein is CSVRTILSYEQYF.

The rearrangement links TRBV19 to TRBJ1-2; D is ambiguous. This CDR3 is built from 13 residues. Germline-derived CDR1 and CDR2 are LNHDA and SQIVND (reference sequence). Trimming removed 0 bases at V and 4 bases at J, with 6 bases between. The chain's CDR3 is CASSIDVVYGYTF. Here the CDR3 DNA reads TGTGCCAGTAGTATAGATGTCGTCTATGGCTACACCTTC.

In DNA form, the CDR3 reads TGTGCCAGCAGCTTAGAGGTGGGACAGGGGCAACTGTTTTTT. Its translation is CASSLEVGQGQLFF. The chain couples TRBV7-8 to TRBJ1-4; 10 positions agree with TRBD1. The germline V gene has CDR1 SGHVS and CDR2 FQNEAQ. CDR3 size: 14 residues. V gave up 1 base and J gave up 12 bases; unmatched junction bases: 5. Variable domain in full (rest from reference TRBV7-8 and TRBJ1-4): GAGVSQSPRYKVAKRGQDVALRCDPISGHVSLFWYQQALGQGPEFLTYFQNEAQLDKSGLPSDRFFAERPEGSVSTLKIQRTQQEDSAVYLCASSLEVGQGQLFFGSGTQLSVL.

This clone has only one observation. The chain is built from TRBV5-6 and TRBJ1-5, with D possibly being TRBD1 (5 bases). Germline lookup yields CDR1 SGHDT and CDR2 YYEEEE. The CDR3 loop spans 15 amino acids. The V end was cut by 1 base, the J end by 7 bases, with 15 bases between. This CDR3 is CASSLLGGTDQPQHF. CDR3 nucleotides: TGTGCCAGCAGCTTGCTTGGGGGGACCGACCAGCCCCAGCATTTT.

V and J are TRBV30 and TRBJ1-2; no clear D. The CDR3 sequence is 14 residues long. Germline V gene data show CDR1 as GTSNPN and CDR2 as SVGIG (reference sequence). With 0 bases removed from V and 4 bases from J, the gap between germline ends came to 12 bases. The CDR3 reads CAWSVRETFYGYTF. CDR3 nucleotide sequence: TGTGCCTGGAGTGTACGGGAGACCTTCTATGGCTACACCTTC.

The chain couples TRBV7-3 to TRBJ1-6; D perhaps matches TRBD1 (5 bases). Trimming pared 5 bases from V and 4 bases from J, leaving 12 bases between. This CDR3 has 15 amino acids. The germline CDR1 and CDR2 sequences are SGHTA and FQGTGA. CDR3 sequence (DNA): TGTGCCAGCAGCGCAGGGACGGGGTATAATTCACCCCTCCACTTT. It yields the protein CASSAGTGYNSPLHF.

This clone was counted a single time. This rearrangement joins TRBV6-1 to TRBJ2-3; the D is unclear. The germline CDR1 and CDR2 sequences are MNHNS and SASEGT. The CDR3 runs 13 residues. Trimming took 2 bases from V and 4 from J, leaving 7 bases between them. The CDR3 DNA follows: TGTGCCAGCAGTGAAACCCCTGCAGATACGCAGTATTTT. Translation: CASSETPADTQYF.

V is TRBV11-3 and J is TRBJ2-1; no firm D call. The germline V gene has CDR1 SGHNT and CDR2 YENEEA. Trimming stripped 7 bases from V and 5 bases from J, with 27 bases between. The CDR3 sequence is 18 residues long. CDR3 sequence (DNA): TGTGCCAGCATTAAAGCCTTTTTCGGGTTAGGTTTTGACAATGAGCAGTTCTTC. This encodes CASIKAFFGLGFDNEQFF.

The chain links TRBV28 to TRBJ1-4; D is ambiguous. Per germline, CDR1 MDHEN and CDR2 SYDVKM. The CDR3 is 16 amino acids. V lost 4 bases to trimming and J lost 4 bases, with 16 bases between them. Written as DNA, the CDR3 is TGTGCCAGCAGTTCCCTCTCTCGGCGGTATAATGAAAAACTGTTTTTT. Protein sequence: CASSSLSRRYNEKLFF.

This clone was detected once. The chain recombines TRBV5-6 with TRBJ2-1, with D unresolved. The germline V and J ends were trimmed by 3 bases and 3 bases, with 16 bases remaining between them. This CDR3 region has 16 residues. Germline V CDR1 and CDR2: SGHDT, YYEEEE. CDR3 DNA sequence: TGTGCCAGCAGCTCCAAGTTCGACCTCCACTACAATGAGCAGTTCTTC. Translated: CASSSKFDLHYNEQFF.

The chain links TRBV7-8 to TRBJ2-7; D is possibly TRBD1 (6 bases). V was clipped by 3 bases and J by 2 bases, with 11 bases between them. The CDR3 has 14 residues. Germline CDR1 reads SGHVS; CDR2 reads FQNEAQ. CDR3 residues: CASSLGRGPYEQYF. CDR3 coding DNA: TGTGCCAGCAGCTTGGGCAGGGGTCCCTACGAGCAGTACTTC.

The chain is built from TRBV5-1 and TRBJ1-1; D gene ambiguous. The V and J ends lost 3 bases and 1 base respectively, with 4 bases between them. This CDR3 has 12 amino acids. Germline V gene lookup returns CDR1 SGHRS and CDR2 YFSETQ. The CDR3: CASSYQNTEAFF. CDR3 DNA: TGCGCCAGCAGCTATCAGAACACTGAAGCTTTCTTT.

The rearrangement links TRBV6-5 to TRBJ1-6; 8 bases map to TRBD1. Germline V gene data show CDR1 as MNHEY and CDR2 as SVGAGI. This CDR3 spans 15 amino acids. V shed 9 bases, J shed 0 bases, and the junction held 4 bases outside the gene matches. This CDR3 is CASRQGNSYNSPLHF. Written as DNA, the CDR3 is TGTGCCAGTAGACAGGGGAACTCCTATAATTCACCCCTCCACTTT.

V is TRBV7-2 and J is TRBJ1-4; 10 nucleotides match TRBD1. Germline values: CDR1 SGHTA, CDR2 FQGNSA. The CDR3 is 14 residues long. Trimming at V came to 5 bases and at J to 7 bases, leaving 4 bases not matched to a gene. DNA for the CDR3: TGTGCCAGCAGCGGACGGACAGGGGGTGAAAAACTGTTTTTT. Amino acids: CASSGRTGGEKLFF.

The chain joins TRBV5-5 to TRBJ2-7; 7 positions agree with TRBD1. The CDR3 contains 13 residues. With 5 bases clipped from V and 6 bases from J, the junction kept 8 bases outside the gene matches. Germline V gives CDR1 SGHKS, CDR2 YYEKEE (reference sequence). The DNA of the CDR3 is TGTGCCAGCAGTTTTAACAGGGGAAGCGAGCAGTACTTC. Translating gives CASSFNRGSEQYF. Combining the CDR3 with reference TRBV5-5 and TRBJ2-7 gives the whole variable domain DAGVTQSPTHLIKTRGQQVTLRCSPISGHKSVSWYQQVLGQGPQFIFQYYEKEERGRGNFPDRFSARQFPNYSSELNVNALLLGDSALYLCASSFNRGSEQYFGPGTRLTVT.

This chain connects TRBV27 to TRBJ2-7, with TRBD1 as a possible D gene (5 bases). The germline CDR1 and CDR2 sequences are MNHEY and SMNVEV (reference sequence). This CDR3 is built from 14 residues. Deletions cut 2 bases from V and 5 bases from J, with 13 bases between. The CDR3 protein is CASSLRPGWHEQYF. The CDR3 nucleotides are TGTGCCAGCAGTTTAAGGCCAGGGTGGCACGAGCAGTACTTC.

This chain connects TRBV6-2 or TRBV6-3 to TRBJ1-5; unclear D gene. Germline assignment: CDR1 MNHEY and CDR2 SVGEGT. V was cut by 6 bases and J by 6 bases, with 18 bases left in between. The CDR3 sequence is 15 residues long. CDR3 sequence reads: CASSREEGSGQPQHF. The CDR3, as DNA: TGTGCCAGCAGCCGGGAAGAGGGTTCGGGTCAGCCCCAGCATTTT.

The CDR3 loop is CASSPDRGPYEQYF. DNA for the CDR3: TGTGCCAGCTCACCAGACAGGGGCCCCTACGAGCAGTACTTC. This rearrangement joins TRBV18 to TRBJ2-7; 8 bases are shared with TRBD1. V was clipped by 2 bases and J by 2 bases; unmatched bases: 2. The germline gives CDR1 KGHSH, CDR2 LQKENI. The CDR3 is made up of 14 amino acids.

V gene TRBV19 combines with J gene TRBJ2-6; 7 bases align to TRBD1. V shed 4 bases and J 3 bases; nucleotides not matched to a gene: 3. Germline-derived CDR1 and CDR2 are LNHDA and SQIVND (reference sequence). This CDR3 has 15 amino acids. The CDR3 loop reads CASSTQGNGANVLTF. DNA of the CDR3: TGTGCCAGTAGTACACAGGGGAATGGGGCCAACGTCCTGACTTTC.

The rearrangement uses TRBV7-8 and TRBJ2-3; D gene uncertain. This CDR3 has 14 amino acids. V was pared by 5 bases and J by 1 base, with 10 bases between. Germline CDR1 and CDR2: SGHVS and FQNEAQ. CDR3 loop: CASSRDGGTDTQYF. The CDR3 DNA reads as TGTGCCAGCAGCAGGGATGGGGGCACAGATACGCAGTATTTT.

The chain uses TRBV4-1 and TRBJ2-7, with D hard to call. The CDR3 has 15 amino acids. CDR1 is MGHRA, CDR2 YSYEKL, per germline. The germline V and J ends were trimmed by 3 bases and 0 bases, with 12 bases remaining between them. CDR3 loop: CASSHIWEASYEQYF. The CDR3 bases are TGCGCCAGCAGCCATATTTGGGAAGCCTCCTACGAGCAGTACTTC.

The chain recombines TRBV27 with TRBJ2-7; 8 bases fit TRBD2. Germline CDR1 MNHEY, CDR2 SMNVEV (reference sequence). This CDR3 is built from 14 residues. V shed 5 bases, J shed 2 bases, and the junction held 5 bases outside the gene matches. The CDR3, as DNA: TGTGCCAGCAGTGCCGGGAGGGGAACCTACGAGCAGTACTTC. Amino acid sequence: CASSAGRGTYEQYF.

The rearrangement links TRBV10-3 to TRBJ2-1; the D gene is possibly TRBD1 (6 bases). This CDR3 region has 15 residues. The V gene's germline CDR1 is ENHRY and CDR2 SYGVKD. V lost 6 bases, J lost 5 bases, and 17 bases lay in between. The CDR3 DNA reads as TGTGCCATCAGGGGGAATCCGGGACAAGACAATGAGCAGTTCTTC. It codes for CAIRGNPGQDNEQFF.